This T cell receptor (beta chain) is drawn from a study of T cells in Graves' hyperthyroidism and ophthalmopathy. Background on the study: Peripheral blood was collected at initial diagnosis, before any treatment. Findings of the study overall: In the blood, most expanded thyroid clonotypes above 0.001 appeared as well.

V shed 2 bases and J 2 bases; nucleotides not matched to a gene: 19. Germline loops: CDR1 LGHNA, CDR2 YNFKEQ. This CDR3 spans 21 amino acids. TCR beta CDR3 sequences were amplified from RNA transcripts. The TCR CDR3 was amplified in a first-round RT-PCR using the HTBI primer set. Via MiXCR, TCRdb re-called the multiplex PCR reads, giving one row per CDR3 protein. In the table there are roughly 630,000 distinct CDR3 sequences, 15% to 17% of which are singletons. Uncontrolled infection, other autoimmune disease, pregnancy or lactation led to exclusion. About this clonotype itself: Its antigen remains unidentified.

The source of this sequence is a woman aged 25 to 39 with Graves' hyperthyroidism. Source material: blood. V is TRBV4-2 and J is TRBJ2-7, with 12 bases matching TRBD2. CDR3 bases: TGTGCCAGCAGCCAAAAAAGGGAGGCTCCGGGACTAGCGGGCCAAACCTACGAGCAGTACTTC. Translated, it gives CASSQKREAPGLAGQTYEQYF.